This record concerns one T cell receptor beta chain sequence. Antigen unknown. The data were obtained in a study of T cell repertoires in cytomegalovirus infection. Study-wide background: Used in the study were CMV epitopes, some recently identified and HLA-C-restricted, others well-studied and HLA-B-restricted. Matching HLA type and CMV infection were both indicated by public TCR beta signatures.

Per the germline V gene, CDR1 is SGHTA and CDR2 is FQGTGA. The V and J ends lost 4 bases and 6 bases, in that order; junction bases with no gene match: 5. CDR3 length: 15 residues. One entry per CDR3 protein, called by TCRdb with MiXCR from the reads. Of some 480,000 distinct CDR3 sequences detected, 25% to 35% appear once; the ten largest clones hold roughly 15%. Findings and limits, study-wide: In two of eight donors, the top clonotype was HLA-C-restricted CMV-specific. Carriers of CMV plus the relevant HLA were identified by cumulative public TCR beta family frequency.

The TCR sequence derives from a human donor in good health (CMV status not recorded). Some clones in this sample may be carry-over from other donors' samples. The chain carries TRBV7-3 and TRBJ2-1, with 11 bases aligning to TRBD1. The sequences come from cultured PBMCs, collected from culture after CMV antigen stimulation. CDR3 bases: TGTGCCAGCAGCTCCGGACAGGGGGCAAGCAATGAGCAGTTCTTC. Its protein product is CASSSGQGASNEQFF.